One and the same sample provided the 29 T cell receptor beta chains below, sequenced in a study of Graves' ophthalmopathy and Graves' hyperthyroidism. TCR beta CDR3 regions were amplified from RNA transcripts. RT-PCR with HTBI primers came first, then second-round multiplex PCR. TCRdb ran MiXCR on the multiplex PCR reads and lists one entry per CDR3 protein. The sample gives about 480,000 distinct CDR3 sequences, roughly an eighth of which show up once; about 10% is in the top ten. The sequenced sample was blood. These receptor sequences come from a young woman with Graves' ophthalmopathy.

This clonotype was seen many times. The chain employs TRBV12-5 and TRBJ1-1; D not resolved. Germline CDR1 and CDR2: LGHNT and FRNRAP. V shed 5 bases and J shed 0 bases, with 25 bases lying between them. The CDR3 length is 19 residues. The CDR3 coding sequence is TGTGCTAGTGGTCGTCCCGGGCCCGGGGTCGGTCCGATGAACACTGAAGCTTTCTTT. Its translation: CASGRPGPGVGPMNTEAFF.

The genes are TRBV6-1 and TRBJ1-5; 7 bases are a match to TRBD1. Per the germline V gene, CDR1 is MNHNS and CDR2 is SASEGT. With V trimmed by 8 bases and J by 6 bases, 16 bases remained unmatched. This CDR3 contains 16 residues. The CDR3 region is CASSLQGRAISQPQHF. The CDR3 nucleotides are TGTGCCAGCTCCCTACAGGGGAGGGCAATCAGTCAGCCCCAGCATTTT.

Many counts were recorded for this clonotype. The CDR3 here is CASSFMAGSGETQYF. CDR3 DNA: TGTGCCAGCAGTTTCATGGCAGGATCGGGGGAGACCCAGTACTTC. This chain joins TRBV28 and TRBJ2-5; maybe TRBD2 (5 bases). The V gene lost 3 bases and the J gene lost 5 bases, with 16 bases spanning the gap. Germline CDR1 and CDR2: MDHEN and SYDVKM. The CDR3 length is 15 residues.

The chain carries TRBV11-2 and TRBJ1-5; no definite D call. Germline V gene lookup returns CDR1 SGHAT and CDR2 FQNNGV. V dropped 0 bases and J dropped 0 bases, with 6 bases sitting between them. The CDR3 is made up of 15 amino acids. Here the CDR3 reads CASSLDLGSNQPQHF. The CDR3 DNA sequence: TGTGCCAGCAGCTTAGATCTGGGTAGCAATCAGCCCCAGCATTTT.

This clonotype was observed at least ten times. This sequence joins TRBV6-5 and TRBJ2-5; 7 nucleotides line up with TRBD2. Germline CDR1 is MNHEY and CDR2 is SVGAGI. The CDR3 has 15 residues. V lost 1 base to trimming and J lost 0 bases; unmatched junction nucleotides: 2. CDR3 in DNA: TGTGCCAGCAGTTACTGGGGGGGGGACCAAGAGACCCAGTACTTC. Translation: CASSYWGGDQETQYF.

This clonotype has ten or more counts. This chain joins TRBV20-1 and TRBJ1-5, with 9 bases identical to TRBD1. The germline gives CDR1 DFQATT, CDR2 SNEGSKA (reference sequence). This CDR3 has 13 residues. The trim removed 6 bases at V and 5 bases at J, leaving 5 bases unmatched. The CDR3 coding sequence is TGCAGTGCAAACAGGGGGCGGGATCAGCCCCAGCATTTT. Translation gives CSANRGRDQPQHF.

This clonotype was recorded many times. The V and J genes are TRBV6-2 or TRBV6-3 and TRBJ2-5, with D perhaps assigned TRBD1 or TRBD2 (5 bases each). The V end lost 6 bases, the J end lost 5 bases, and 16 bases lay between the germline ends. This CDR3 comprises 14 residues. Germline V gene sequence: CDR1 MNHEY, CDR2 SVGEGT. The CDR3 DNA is TGTGCCAGCAGGTGGGGTGGGGGAGCGGAGACCCAGTACTTC. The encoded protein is CASRWGGGAETQYF.

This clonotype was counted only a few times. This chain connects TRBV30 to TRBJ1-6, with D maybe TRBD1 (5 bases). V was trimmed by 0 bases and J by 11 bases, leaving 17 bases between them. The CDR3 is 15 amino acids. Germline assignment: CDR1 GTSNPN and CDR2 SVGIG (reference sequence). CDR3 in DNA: TGTGCCTGGAGTGTAAACCCCGGGGGGGGAACACCCCTCCACTTT. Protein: CAWSVNPGGGTPLHF.

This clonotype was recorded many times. CDR3 nucleotides: TGCAGTGCCCCCCGAGGGACAGGGCCCACCGGGGAGCTGTTTTTT. Its protein is CSAPRGTGPTGELFF. V and J are TRBV20-1 and TRBJ2-2; 9 bases are shared with TRBD1. Germline V gene lookup returns CDR1 DFQATT and CDR2 SNEGSKA (reference sequence). The V gene end was trimmed by 6 bases and the J gene end by 4 bases; junction bases not matched to a gene: 9. The CDR3 sequence is 15 residues long.

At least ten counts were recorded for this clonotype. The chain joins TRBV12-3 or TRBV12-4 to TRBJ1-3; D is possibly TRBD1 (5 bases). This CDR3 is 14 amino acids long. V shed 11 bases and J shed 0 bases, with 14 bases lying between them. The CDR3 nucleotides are TGTGCCGTTAGAGGGGTAAACTCTGGAAACACCATATATTTT. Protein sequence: CAVRGVNSGNTIYF.

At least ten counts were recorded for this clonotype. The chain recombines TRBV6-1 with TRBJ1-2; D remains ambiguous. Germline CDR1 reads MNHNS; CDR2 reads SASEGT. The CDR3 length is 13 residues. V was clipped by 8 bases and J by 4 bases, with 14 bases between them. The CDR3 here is CASSLREFYGYTF. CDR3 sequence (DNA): TGTGCCAGCTCGCTTAGAGAGTTCTATGGCTACACCTTC.

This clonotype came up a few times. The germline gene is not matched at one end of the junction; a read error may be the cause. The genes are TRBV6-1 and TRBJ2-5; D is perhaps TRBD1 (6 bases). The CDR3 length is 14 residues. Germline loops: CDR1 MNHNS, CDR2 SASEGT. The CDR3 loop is CASRKGVQGETKYF. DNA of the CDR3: TGTGCCAGCAGGAAGGGCGTACAGGGAGAGACCAAGTACTTC.

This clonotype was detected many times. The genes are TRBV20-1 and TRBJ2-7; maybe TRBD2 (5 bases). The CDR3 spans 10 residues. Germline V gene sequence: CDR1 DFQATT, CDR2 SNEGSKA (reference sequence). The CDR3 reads CPTEAYEQYF. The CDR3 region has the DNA TGCCCTACGGAGGCATACGAGCAGTACTTC.

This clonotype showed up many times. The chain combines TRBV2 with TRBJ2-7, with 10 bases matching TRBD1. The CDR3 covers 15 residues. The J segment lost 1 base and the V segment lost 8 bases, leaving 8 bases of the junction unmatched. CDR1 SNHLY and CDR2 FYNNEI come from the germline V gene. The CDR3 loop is CASGGRTGGSYEQYF. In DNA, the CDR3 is TGTGCCAGCGGAGGCCGGACAGGGGGATCCTACGAGCAGTACTTC.

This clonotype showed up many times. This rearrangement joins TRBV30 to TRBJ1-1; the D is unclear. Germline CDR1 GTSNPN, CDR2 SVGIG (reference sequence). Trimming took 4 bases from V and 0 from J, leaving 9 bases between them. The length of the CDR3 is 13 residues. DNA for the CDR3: TGTGCCTGGATGCGGTCACTGAACACTGAAGCTTTCTTT. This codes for CAWMRSLNTEAFF.

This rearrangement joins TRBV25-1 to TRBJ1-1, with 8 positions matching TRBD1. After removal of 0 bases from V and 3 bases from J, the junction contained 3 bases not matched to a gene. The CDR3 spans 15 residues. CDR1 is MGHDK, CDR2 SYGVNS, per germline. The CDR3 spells CASSEYRGLDTEAFF. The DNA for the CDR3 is TGTGCCAGCAGTGAATACAGGGGGCTAGACACTGAAGCTTTCTTT. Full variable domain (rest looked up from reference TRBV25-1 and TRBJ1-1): EADIYQTPRYLVIGTGKKITLECSQTMGHDKMYWYQQDPGMELHLIHYSYGVNSTEKGDLSSESTVSRIRTEHFPLTLESARPSHTSQYLCASSEYRGLDTEAFFGQGTRLTVV.

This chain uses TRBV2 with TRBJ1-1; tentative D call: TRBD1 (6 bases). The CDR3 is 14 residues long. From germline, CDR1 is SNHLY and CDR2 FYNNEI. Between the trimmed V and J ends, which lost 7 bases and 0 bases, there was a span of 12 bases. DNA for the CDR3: TGTGCCAGCACCTGGACAGAAATGAACACTGAAGCTTTCTTT. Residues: CASTWTEMNTEAFF.

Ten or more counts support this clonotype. The DNA for the CDR3 is TGTGCCAGCAGTTACCCCAACAGGGGACAGGGTGGTCAGCCCCAGCATTTT. Translated: CASSYPNRGQGGQPQHF. V is TRBV6-5 and J is TRBJ1-5; 9 nucleotides match TRBD1. Germline CDR1 is MNHEY and CDR2 is SVGAGI. This CDR3 region has 17 residues. The V gene end was trimmed by 2 bases and the J gene end by 6 bases; junction bases not matched to a gene: 11.

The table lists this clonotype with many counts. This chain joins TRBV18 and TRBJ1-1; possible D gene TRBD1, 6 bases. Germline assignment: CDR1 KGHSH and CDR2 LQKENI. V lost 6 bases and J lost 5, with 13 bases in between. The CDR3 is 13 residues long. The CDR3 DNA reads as TGTGCCAGCTCGTACAGGGTGGAGACTGAAGCTTTCTTT. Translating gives CASSYRVETEAFF.

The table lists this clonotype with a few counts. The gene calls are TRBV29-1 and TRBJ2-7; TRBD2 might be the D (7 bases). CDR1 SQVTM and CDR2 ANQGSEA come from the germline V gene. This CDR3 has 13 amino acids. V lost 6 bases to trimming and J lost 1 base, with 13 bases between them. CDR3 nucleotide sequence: TGCAGCGTGGGGGGGGGGCAGTCCTACGAGCAGTACTTC. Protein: CSVGGGQSYEQYF.

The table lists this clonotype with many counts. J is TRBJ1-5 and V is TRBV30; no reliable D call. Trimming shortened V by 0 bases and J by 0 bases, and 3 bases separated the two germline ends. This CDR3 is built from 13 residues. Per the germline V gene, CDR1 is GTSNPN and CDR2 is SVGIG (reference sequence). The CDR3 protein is CAWSVNSNQPQHF. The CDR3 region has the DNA TGTGCCTGGAGTGTAAATAGCAATCAGCCCCAGCATTTT.

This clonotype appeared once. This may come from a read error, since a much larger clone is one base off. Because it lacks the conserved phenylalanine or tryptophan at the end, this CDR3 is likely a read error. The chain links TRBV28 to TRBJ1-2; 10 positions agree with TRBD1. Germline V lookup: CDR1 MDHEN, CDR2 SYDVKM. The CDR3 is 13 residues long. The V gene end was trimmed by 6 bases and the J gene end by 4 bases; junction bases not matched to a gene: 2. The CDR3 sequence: CASRDRGRYGYTY. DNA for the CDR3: TGTGCCAGCAGAGACAGGGGGCGCTATGGCTACACCTAC.

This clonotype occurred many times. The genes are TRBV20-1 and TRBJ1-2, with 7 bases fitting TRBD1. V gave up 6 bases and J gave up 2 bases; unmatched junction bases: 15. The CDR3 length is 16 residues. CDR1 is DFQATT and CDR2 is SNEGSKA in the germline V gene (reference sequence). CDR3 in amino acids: CSATGWAGGLNYGYTF. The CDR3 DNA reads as TGCAGTGCCACGGGGTGGGCAGGGGGTCTCAACTATGGCTACACCTTC.

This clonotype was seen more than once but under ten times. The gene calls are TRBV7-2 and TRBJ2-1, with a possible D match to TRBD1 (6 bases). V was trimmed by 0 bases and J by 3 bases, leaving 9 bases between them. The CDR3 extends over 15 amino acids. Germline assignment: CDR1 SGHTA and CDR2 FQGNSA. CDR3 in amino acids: CASSLAGAIYNEQFF. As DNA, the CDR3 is TGTGCCAGCAGCTTAGCGGGGGCGATCTACAATGAGCAGTTCTTC.

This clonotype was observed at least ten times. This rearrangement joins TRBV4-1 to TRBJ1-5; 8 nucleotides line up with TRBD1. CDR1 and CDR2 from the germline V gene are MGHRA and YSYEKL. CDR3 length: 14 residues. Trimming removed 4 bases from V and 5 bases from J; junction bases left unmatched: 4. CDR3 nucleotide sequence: TGCGCCAGCAGCCCGGACAGGGATTATCAGCCCCAGCATTTT. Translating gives CASSPDRDYQPQHF.

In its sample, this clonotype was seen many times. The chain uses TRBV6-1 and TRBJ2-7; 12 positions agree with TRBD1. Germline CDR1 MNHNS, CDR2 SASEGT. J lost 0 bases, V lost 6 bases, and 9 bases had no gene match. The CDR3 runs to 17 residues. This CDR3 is CASRRGQGAQSSYEQYF. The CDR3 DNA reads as TGTGCCAGCAGACGGGGACAGGGGGCCCAGAGCTCCTACGAGCAGTACTTC.

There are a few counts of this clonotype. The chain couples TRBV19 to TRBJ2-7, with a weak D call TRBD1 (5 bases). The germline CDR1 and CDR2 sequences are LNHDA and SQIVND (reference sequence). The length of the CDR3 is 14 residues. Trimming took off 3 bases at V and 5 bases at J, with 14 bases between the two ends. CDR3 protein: CASSIGRVSDEQYF. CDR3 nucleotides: TGTGCCAGTAGTATTGGCAGGGTGTCCGACGAGCAGTACTTC.

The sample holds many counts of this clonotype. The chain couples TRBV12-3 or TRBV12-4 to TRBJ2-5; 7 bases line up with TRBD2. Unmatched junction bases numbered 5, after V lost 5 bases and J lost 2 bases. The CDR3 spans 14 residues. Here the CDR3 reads CASSPQAGQETQYF. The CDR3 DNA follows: TGTGCCAGCAGTCCTCAAGCGGGGCAAGAGACCCAGTACTTC.

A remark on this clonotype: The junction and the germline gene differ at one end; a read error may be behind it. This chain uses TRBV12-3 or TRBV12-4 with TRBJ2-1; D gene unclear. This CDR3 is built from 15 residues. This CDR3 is CASSQGASSYNEKFF. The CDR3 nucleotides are TGTGCCAGCAGCCAAGGAGCGAGCTCCTACAATGAGAAGTTCTTC.